This is a list of T cell receptor beta chains from one sample in a study of T cell changes during pregnancy in multiple sclerosis. Produced via immunoSEQ multiplex PCR; TCRdb's table is partial and in-frame only. The sample lists about 75,000 clones, around nine tenths seen once, with 0.43% in the top ten. This sample comprised CD4+ T cells from peripheral blood mononuclear cells, obtained before pregnancy. These receptor sequences come from a female donor with multiple sclerosis, enrolled in a pregnancy study. Each CDR3 is given with its conserved first and last residue. D genes are given only for firm matches. Clone sizes are given selectively: once, few, many, or a class where the clone is expanded.

j_call | d_call | v_call | clone_size | cdr3_aa | cdr3_nt
TRBJ2-1 | . | TRBV7-2 | . | CASSLARPRQFF | TGTGCCAGCAGCTTAGCGAGGCCTCGGCAGTTCTTC
TRBJ2-1 | TRBD1 | TRBV2 | . | CASIDRATSYNEQFF | TGTGCCAGCATCGACAGGGCGACCTCCTACAATGAGCAGTTCTTC
TRBJ2-7 | TRBD1 | TRBV28 | . | CASRNYGTGGFEQYF | TGTGCCAGCAGGAACTACGGGACAGGGGGTTTCGAGCAGTACTTC
TRBJ1-1 | TRBD1 | TRBV4-3 | . | CASSQTTGGNTEAFF | TGCGCCAGCAGCCAGACGACAGGGGGGAACACTGAAGCTTTCTTT
TRBJ1-1 | . | TRBV5-1 | . | CASSLDGRGNTEAFF | TGCGCCAGCAGCTTGGACGGCAGGGGGAACACTGAAGCTTTCTTT
TRBJ2-4 | . | TRBV19 | . | CASSIEGTRRNIQYF | TGTGCCAGTAGTATCGAGGGAACACGAAGGAACATTCAGTACTTC
TRBJ1-2 | TRBD1 | TRBV7-9 | . | CASSSRDSPFYGYTF | TGTGCCAGCAGCTCCAGGGACAGCCCATTCTATGGCTACACCTTC
TRBJ2-1 | TRBD2 | TRBV19 | . | CASSPQRESSYNEQFF | TGTGCCAGTAGTCCCCAGCGGGAGTCCTCCTACAATGAGCAGTTCTTC
TRBJ2-7 | TRBD2 | TRBV18 | . | CASSQVAGGPDEQYF | TGTGCCAGCTCACAGGTAGCGGGAGGGCCGGACGAGCAGTACTTC
TRBJ2-7 | TRBD2 | TRBV7-2 | . | CASSSLAGGPLSYEQYF | TGTGCCAGCAGCTCCTTAGCGGGAGGACCCCTATCCTACGAGCAGTACTTC
TRBJ1-6 | TRBD1 | TRBV7-9 | . | CASSLVMGKGAWNAPLHF | TGTGCCAGCAGCTTAGTGATGGGAAAGGGGGCTTGGAATGCACCCCTCCACTTT
TRBJ1-5 | . | TRBV5-1 | once | CASSLSGVGQPQHF | TGCGCCAGCAGCTTGTCAGGGGTCGGTCAGCCCCAGCATTTT
TRBJ2-1 | TRBD1 | TRBV27 | . | CASLPRDRVVGEQFF | TGTGCCAGCCTTCCCCGGGACAGGGTTGTGGGTGAGCAGTTCTTC
TRBJ2-7 | . | TRBV21-1 | . | CASSKLGSGVIYALPPHEQYF | TGTGCCAGCAGCAAATTAGGTAGCGGGGTAATATACGCCTTACCTCCCCACGAGCAGTACTTC
TRBJ1-1 | . | TRBV21-1 | . | CASSKGSKAGPILGNTEAFF | TGTGCCAGCAGCAAAGGAAGCAAGGCGGGCCCAATCTTAGGGAACACTGAAGCTTTCTTT
TRBJ1-2 | . | TRBV6-5 | . | CASSYSYSRGYTF | TGTGCCAGCAGTTACTCGTATAGCAGAGGCTACACCTTC
TRBJ1-1 | TRBD1 | TRBV4-1 | once | CASMRDSGFNTEAFF | TGCGCCAGCATGCGGGACAGCGGTTTCAACACTGAAGCTTTCTTT
TRBJ2-1 | TRBD2 | TRBV4-3 | . | CASSRFFAGGFNNEQFF | TGCGCCAGCAGCCGATTCTTTGCGGGGGGGTTTAACAATGAGCAGTTCTTC
TRBJ2-1 | . | TRBV18 | . | CASSPQGAPRERFF | TGTGCCAGCTCACCACAAGGAGCCCCCCGGGAGAGGTTCTTC
TRBJ2-3 | TRBD2 | TRBV29-1 | . | CSVLQTSGSTDTQYF | TGCAGCGTCCTACAGACTAGCGGGAGCACAGATACGCAGTATTTT
TRBJ1-2 | TRBD1 | TRBV7-2 | once | CASSLQGADGYTF | TGTGCCAGCAGCCTGCAGGGGGCCGATGGCTACACCTTC
TRBJ1-2 | TRBD1 | TRBV6-6 | few | CASSFPGQGSNYGYTF | TGTGCCAGCAGCTTCCCGGGACAGGGATCGAACTATGGCTACACCTTC
TRBJ2-5 | TRBD2 | TRBV5-1 | . | CASSPGLAGAETQYF | TGCGCCAGCAGCCCCGGACTAGCGGGGGCTGAGACCCAGTACTTC
TRBJ2-5 | TRBD2 | TRBV7-2 | . | CASSLAGGPLETQYF | TGTGCCAGCAGCTTAGCGGGAGGGCCTTTGGAGACCCAGTACTTC
TRBJ1-2 | . | TRBV6-1 | . | CASSESGTSGYTF | TGTGCCAGCAGTGAAAGCGGGACAAGTGGCTACACCTTC
TRBJ1-5 | . | TRBV10-1 | . | CASPRAERGQPQHF | TGCGCCAGCCCGAGGGCAGAACGAGGTCAGCCCCAGCATTTT
TRBJ2-5 | TRBD1 | TRBV14 | . | CASSQAGTGKWETQYF | TGTGCCAGCAGCCAAGCCGGGACAGGAAAGTGGGAGACCCAGTACTTC
TRBJ2-3 | TRBD2 | TRBV29-1 | . | CSVERGRGGLAGRSTDTQYF | TGCAGCGTTGAACGTGGACGGGGCGGACTAGCGGGGAGAAGCACAGATACGCAGTATTTT
TRBJ2-7 | . | TRBV19 | . | CASSWGPAFEQYF | TGTGCCAGTAGTTGGGGGCCAGCGTTTGAGCAGTACTTC
TRBJ1-1 | . | TRBV29-1 | . | CSVDQGQMNTEAFF | TGCAGCGTTGACCAGGGACAAATGAACACTGAAGCTTTCTTT
TRBJ1-4 | . | TRBV11-1 | . | CASSLGSIATNEKLFF | TGTGCCAGCAGCTTAGGAAGCATCGCAACTAATGAAAAACTGTTTTTT
TRBJ2-2 | . | TRBV28 | . | CASSSTGLRVPGELFF | TGTGCCAGCAGTTCAACAGGGTTGAGGGTCCCCGGGGAGCTGTTTTTT
TRBJ1-6 | TRBD1 | TRBV27 | . | CASSSPADRELRSPLHF | TGTGCCAGCAGTTCCCCTGCGGACAGGGAACTTAGATCACCCCTCCACTTT
TRBJ1-1 | . | TRBV11-1 | . | CASSLVGGTEAFF | TGTGCCAGCAGCTTAGTGGGGGGCACTGAAGCTTTCTTT
TRBJ1-1 | . | TRBV15 | . | CATSSREYTEAFF | TGTGCCACCAGCAGTAGGGAGTACACTGAAGCTTTCTTT
TRBJ2-3 | TRBD1 | TRBV10-3 | . | CANKGQSTDTQYF | TGTGCCAACAAGGGACAGAGCACAGATACGCAGTATTTT
TRBJ2-7 | TRBD2 | TRBV6-1 | . | CASRPLGSGIRQYF | TGTGCCAGCAGGCCCCTAGGTAGCGGGATCCGGCAGTACTTC
TRBJ2-2 | . | TRBV6-5 | . | CASSYIPGDITGELFF | TGTGCCAGCAGTTACATCCCGGGAGATATCACCGGGGAGCTGTTTTTT
TRBJ1-5 | . | TRBV7-2 | once | CASSLDAGGNQPQHF | TGTGCCAGCAGCTTAGATGCAGGGGGCAATCAGCCCCAGCATTTT
TRBJ2-3 | . | TRBV5-1 | . | CASSLGSGVMDTQYF | TGCGCCAGCAGCTTGGGGTCGGGGGTTATGGATACGCAGTATTTT
TRBJ1-4 | TRBD1 | TRBV28 | . | CASCDRGQEKLFF | TGTGCCAGCTGCGACAGGGGGCAGGAGAAACTGTTTTTT
TRBJ2-3 | TRBD2 | TRBV5-1 | . | CASSRTSGSGTDTQYF | TGCGCCAGCAGCCGGACTAGCGGGAGTGGGACAGATACGCAGTATTTT
TRBJ1-6 | . | TRBV27 | . | CASSSSQGNGNSPLHF | TGTGCCAGCAGTTCTTCCCAGGGTAATGGTAATTCACCCCTCCACTTT
TRBJ1-2 | . | TRBV19 | few | CASGGDGNYGYTF | TGTGCCAGCGGGGGAGACGGAAACTATGGCTACACCTTC